Following are 7 T cell receptor beta chains from one sample sequenced in a study of beta chain features in type 1 diabetes. The authors reverse transcribed all of the isolated RNA, so sequencing captured expressed TCRB transcripts. TCRdb's table, derived via immunoSEQ multiplex PCR, lists solely in-frame clones and lacks some. Of under 950,000 clones listed, about a sixth are singletons. The sequenced material came from naive CD4+ T cells from blood. All receptors come from a woman younger than 35 in good health.

The chain has TRBV7-2 and TRBJ1-1; 9 positions agree with TRBD1. The CDR3 runs to 14 residues. The trim removed 6 bases at V and 8 bases at J, leaving 10 bases unmatched. Germline CDR1 reads SGHTA; CDR2 reads FQGNSA. This CDR3 reads CASSQITGGPEAFF. CDR3 nucleotide sequence: TGTGCCAGCAGTCAAATCACAGGGGGCCCCGAAGCTTTCTTT.

There are a few counts of this clone. The chain couples TRBV5-1 to TRBJ1-4, with D hard to call. Germline CDR1 reads SGHRS; CDR2 reads YFSETQ. This CDR3 has 14 amino acids. Deletions cut 1 base from V and 3 bases from J, with 7 bases between. The CDR3 reads CASSLNGANEKLFF. The CDR3 coding sequence is TGCGCCAGCAGCTTGAACGGCGCTAATGAAAAACTGTTTTTT.

V and J are TRBV9 and TRBJ2-1, with TRBD2 matching 9 bases. This CDR3 spans 15 amino acids. J lost 5 bases, V lost 3 bases, and 6 bases had no gene match. Germline values: CDR1 SGDLS, CDR2 YYNGEE. CDR3 coding DNA: TGTGCCAGCAGCGCCGGACTAGCGCGCAACAATGAGCAGTTCTTC. Translating gives CASSAGLARNNEQFF.

The chain links TRBV7-9 to TRBJ1-4, with D unresolved. Germline V gene data show CDR1 as SEHNR and CDR2 as FQNEAQ (reference sequence). Trimming removed 4 bases at V and 7 bases at J, with 19 bases between. The CDR3 extends over 16 amino acids. CDR3 region: CASSSGFGGSGEKLFF. CDR3 DNA sequence: TGTGCCAGCAGCTCCGGGTTCGGCGGATCGGGTGAAAAACTGTTTTTT.

The sample holds many counts of this clone. The rearrangement links TRBV23-1 to TRBJ2-2, with 7 bases aligning to TRBD1. TRBV23-1 is assigned to the ORF class and has an uncertain function. This CDR3 comprises 14 residues. Trimming cost V 6 bases and J 3 bases; bases outside gene matches: 4. CDR3 in amino acids: CASSTGQDTGELFF. The CDR3, as DNA: TGCGCCAGCAGCACAGGACAGGACACCGGGGAGCTGTTTTTT.

The chain joins TRBV10-3 to TRBJ2-5, with D possibly being TRBD1 (6 bases). The V gene lost 7 bases and the J gene lost 5 bases, with 17 bases spanning the gap. The CDR3 is 14 amino acids. CDR1 is ENHRY and CDR2 is SYGVKD in the germline V gene. CDR3 nucleotide sequence: TGTGCCATCAAAACCCAGGGTCAGGGGGAGACCCAGTACTTC. Amino acids: CAIKTQGQGETQYF.

This clone was counted between two and nine times. This chain connects TRBV19 to TRBJ2-1; no clear D gene. The V and J ends lost 5 bases and 7 bases respectively, with 9 bases between them. The germline CDR1 and CDR2 sequences are LNHDA and SQIVND (reference sequence). The CDR3 has 12 amino acids. The CDR3 sequence is CASSSTRNEQFF. CDR3 bases: TGTGCCAGTAGTTCGACGAGAAATGAGCAGTTCTTC.